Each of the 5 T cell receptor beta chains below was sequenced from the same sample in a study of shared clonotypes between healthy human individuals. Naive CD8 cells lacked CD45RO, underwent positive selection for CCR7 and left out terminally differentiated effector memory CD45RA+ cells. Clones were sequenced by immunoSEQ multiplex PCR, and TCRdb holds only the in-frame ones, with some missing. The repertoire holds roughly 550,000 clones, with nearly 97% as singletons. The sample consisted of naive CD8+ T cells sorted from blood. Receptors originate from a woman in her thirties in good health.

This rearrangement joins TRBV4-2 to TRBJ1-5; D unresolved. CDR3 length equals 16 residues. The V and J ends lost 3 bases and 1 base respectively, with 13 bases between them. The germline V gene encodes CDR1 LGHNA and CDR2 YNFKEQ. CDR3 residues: CASSHDTGSSNQPQHF. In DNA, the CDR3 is TGTGCCAGCAGCCACGATACCGGGTCCAGCAATCAGCCCCAGCATTTT.

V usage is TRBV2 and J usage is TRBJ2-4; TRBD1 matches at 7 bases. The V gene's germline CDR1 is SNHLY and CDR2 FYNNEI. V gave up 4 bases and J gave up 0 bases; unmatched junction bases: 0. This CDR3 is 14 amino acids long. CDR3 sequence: CASSGDRAKNIQYF. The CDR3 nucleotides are TGTGCCAGCAGTGGGGACAGAGCCAAAAACATTCAGTACTTC. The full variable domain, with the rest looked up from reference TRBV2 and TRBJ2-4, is EPEVTQTPSHQVTQMGQEVILRCVPISNHLYFYWYRQILGQKVEFLVSFYNNEISEKSEIFDDQFSVERPDGSNFTLKIRSTKLEDSAMYFCASSGDRAKNIQYFGAGTRLSVL.

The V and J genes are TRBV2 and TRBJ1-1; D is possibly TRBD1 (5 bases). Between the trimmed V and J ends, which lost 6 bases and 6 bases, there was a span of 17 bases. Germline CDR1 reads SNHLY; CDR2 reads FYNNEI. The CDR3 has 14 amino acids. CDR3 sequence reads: CASRAQGFIAEAFF. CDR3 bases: TGTGCCAGCAGGGCGCAGGGATTTATCGCTGAAGCTTTCTTT.

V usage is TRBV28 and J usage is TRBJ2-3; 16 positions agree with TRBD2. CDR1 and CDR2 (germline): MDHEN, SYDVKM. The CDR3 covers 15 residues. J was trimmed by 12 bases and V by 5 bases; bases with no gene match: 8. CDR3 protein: CASSPQGLAGGLQYF. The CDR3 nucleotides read TGTGCCAGCAGTCCTCAGGGACTAGCGGGAGGGCTACAGTATTTT.

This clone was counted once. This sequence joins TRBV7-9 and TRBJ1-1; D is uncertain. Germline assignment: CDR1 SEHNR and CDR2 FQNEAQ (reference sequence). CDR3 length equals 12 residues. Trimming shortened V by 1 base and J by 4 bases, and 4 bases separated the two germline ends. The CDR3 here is CASSLGPTEAFF. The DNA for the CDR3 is TGTGCCAGCAGCTTAGGGCCCACTGAAGCTTTCTTT.